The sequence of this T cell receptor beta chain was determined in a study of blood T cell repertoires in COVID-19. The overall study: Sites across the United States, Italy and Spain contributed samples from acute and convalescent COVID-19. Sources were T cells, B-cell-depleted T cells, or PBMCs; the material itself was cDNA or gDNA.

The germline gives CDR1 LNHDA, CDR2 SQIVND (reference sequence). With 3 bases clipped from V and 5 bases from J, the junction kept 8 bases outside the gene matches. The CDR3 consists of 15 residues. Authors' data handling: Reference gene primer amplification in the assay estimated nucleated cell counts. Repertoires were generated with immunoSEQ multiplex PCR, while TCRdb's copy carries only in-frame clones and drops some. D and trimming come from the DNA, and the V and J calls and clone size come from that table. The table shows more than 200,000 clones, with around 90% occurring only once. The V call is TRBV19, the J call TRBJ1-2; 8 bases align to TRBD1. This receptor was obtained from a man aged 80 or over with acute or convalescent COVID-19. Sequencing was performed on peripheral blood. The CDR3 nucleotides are TGTGCCAGTAGTATTCTACACGACAGGGGATATGGCTACACCTTC. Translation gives CASSILHDRGYGYTF.